Listed below are T cell receptor beta chains from one sample, sequenced in a study of cytomegalovirus exposure and HLA in healthy donors. Clones were sequenced by immunoSEQ multiplex PCR, and TCRdb holds only the in-frame ones, with some missing. The table records 150,000 to 200,000 clones, 70% to 80% of them present only once. Specimen: PBMCs. These receptors were obtained from a man younger than 35 in good health and CMV-seronegative. The CDR3 runs from the conserved cysteine through the conserved F or W. The order of the fields is D gene, CDR3 length, J gene, clone size, V gene, CDR3 DNA, CDR3 protein. D genes are given only for firm matches. Size tells how often a clone was seen (once, few, many) or the class of an expanded clone, and some rows leave it out.

TRBD1 | 15 | TRBJ2-5 | few | TRBV7-3 | TGTGCCAGCAGTAAACGACAGGGGAACCGAGAGACCCAGTACTTC | CASSKRQGNRETQYF
TRBD1 | 13 | TRBJ1-1 | few | TRBV10-2 | TGCGCCAGCAGCCAGGGGGCTGGAACTGAAGCTTTCTTT | CASSQGAGTEAFF
. | 13 | TRBJ1-2 | once | TRBV9 | TGTGCCAGCAGCGCGGACAGCTTCTATGGCTACACCTTC | CASSADSFYGYTF
TRBD2 | 15 | TRBJ2-3 | few | TRBV6-4 | TGTGCCAGCAGTAGCGGGAGGGCTAGCACAGATACGCAGTATTTT | CASSSGRASTDTQYF
TRBD2 | 16 | TRBJ2-3 | . | TRBV28 | TGTGCCAGCAGTTTAGAGACGGGACTAGCGGGAGCTACGCAGTATTTT | CASSLETGLAGATQYF
. | 15 | TRBJ2-7 | . | TRBV5-1 | TGCGCCAGCAGCTTGGGGGCAGTTCTTGGTGGCGAGCAGTACTTC | CASSLGAVLGGEQYF
TRBD2 | 16 | TRBJ2-2 | . | TRBV27 | TGTGCCAGCGCCCGGGGCCCTGGACTAGCTGAGGGGGAGCTGTTTTTT | CASARGPGLAEGELFF
. | 13 | TRBJ2-5 | . | TRBV6-1 | TGTGCCAGCCGCCGCCAACAGGAAGAGACCCAGTACTTC | CASRRQQEETQYF
TRBD1 | 13 | TRBJ1-4 | many | TRBV10-3 | TGTGCCATTTCGGACAGGGCTAATGAAAAACTGTTTTTT | CAISDRANEKLFF
TRBD1 | 15 | TRBJ2-1 | . | TRBV5-4 | TGTGCCAGCAGCTCCCCGGGACAGTTCTACAATGAGCAGTTCTTC | CASSSPGQFYNEQFF
. | 15 | TRBJ2-7 | . | TRBV5-4 | TGTGCCAGCAGCTTCCCAGGGGCTCTGTCCTACGAGCAGTACTTC | CASSFPGALSYEQYF
TRBD2 | 15 | TRBJ2-7 | . | TRBV6-5 | TGTGCCAGCAGGCCACGACCGACTAGCGGGGTCGAGCAGTACTTC | CASRPRPTSGVEQYF
TRBD2 | 15 | TRBJ2-1 | . | TRBV6-4 | TGTGCCAGCAGTGTTCTAGCGGGGTCTTGGAATGAGCAGTTCTTC | CASSVLAGSWNEQFF
TRBD2 | 16 | TRBJ2-7 | few | TRBV5-1 | TGCGCCAGCAGCTTGCGGACTAGCGGGGGGGCCCACGAGCAGTACTTC | CASSLRTSGGAHEQYF
. | 14 | TRBJ1-2 | few | TRBV19 | TGTGCCAGTAGTATAGACTACAGGGTTCATGGCTACACCTTC | CASSIDYRVHGYTF
. | 12 | TRBJ2-1 | once | TRBV4-2 | TGTGCCATTCGGACTGAATACAATGAGCAGTTCTTC | CAIRTEYNEQFF
. | 16 | TRBJ2-3 | . | TRBV5-1 | TGCGCCAGCAGCTTGGCCGGACTAATAAGCACAGATACGCAGTATTTT | CASSLAGLISTDTQYF
. | 16 | TRBJ1-4 | . | TRBV7-9 | TGTTCCAGCAGCCCTAGGACAGTCCGGGCTAATGAAAAACTGTTTTTT | CSSSPRTVRANEKLFF
TRBD1 | 13 | TRBJ1-4 | . | TRBV7-9 | TGTGCCAGCACGGGGACAGGGAATGAAAAACTGTTTTTT | CASTGTGNEKLFF
TRBD2 | 16 | TRBJ2-5 | few | TRBV5-6 | TGTGCCAGCAGCGACTACGGGACTAGCGGCGAAGAGACCCAGTACTTC | CASSDYGTSGEETQYF
TRBD1 | 14 | TRBJ2-2 | . | TRBV2 | TGTGCCAACGGACAGGGGCTGGGGACCGGGGAGCTGTTTTTT | CANGQGLGTGELFF
. | 16 | TRBJ1-1 | . | TRBV6-5 | TGTGCCAGCAGTTACTCGGTTTTACGGGGGAACACTGAAGCTTTCTTT | CASSYSVLRGNTEAFF
. | 15 | TRBJ1-4 | . | TRBV28 | TGTGCCAGCAGTCCGGCCGCGGGGTCTAATGAAAAACTGTTTTTT | CASSPAAGSNEKLFF
. | 14 | TRBJ2-7 | once | TRBV2 | TGTGCCAGCAGCCTCCGGGACACCAAATATGAGCAGTACTTC | CASSLRDTKYEQYF
. | 15 | TRBJ2-7 | . | TRBV6-5 | TGTGCCAGCAGTTACTCGTGGCGGGCCCCCTACGAGCAGTACTTC | CASSYSWRAPYEQYF
. | 15 | TRBJ2-3 | . | TRBV10-1 | TGCGCCAGCAGTGAGGGGACATACAAGACAGATACGCAGTATTTT | CASSEGTYKTDTQYF
TRBD1 | 14 | TRBJ1-2 | . | TRBV7-9 | TGTGCCAGCAGCTCGGGGGACAGAGTCTATGGCTACACCTTC | CASSSGDRVYGYTF
TRBD1 | 13 | TRBJ2-1 | . | TRBV5-6 | TGTGCCAGCAGATTTGGACAGGGGGCAAGGCAGTTCTTC | CASRFGQGARQFF
. | 16 | TRBJ2-7 | . | TRBV27 | TGTGCCAGCAGTGCGGGTATCGGGAGCGTCGTCCGGGAGCAGTACTTC | CASSAGIGSVVREQYF
. | 14 | TRBJ1-1 | . | TRBV9 | TGTGCCAGCAGCCCGAGAGGGGGGGAGCAGAAAGCTTTCTTT | CASSPRGGEQKAFF
TRBD1 | 14 | TRBJ2-3 | . | TRBV13 | TGTGCCAGCAGCTACGGACAGGTATTAGATACGCAGTATTTT | CASSYGQVLDTQYF
. | 16 | TRBJ1-3 | . | TRBV6-5 | TGTGCCAGCAGTTACAACGCCAGGGCGTCAGGAAACACCATATATTTT | CASSYNARASGNTIYF
TRBD1 | 14 | TRBJ2-7 | . | TRBV18 | TGTGCCAGCTCACCGACAGGGGGGTCCTACGAGCAGTACTTC | CASSPTGGSYEQYF
. | 13 | TRBJ1-1 | . | TRBV7-3 | TGTGCCAGCAGCTCTACAGGGAGAACTGAAGCTTTCTTT | CASSSTGRTEAFF
TRBD1 | 15 | TRBJ2-4 | few | TRBV15 | TGTGCCACCAGCAGACCCGGACAGGGGGAAAACATTCAGTACTTC | CATSRPGQGENIQYF
. | 13 | TRBJ1-2 | few | TRBV19 | TGTGCCAGTAGTATGAACTGGGGCTCTGGCTACACCTTC | CASSMNWGSGYTF
TRBD2 | 16 | TRBJ2-7 | . | TRBV7-2 | TGTGCCAGCAGCTTATCAGTCGGCGGGGGTCCCTACGAGCAGTACTTC | CASSLSVGGGPYEQYF
TRBD1 | 15 | TRBJ1-5 | once | TRBV5-4 | TGTGCCAGCAGCTTGGCAGGGGGAAACAATCAGCCCCAGCATTTT | CASSLAGGNNQPQHF
TRBD2 | 15 | TRBJ2-3 | . | TRBV6-4 | TGTGCCAGCAGTTCCCTAGCGGGGAGCACAGATACGCAGTATTTT | CASSSLAGSTDTQYF
TRBD1 | 13 | TRBJ1-4 | . | TRBV19 | TGTGCCAGTAATAGCAGGGGGAAAGAAAAACTGTTTTTT | CASNSRGKEKLFF
TRBD2 | 17 | TRBJ2-2 | once | TRBV9 | TGTGCCAGCAGCGTAACCCTAGCGGGGGGGATCCCCGGGGAGCTGTTTTTT | CASSVTLAGGIPGELFF
TRBD1 | 17 | TRBJ1-2 | . | TRBV18 | TGTGCCAGCTCACGCCGGGACAGGGAGCCCTCCGCCTATGGCTACACCTTC | CASSRRDREPSAYGYTF
. | 11 | TRBJ2-7 | few | TRBV7-9 | TGTGCCAGCAGTTCCCGCTACGAGCAGTACTTC | CASSSRYEQYF
TRBD1 | 13 | TRBJ2-7 | few | TRBV6-5 | TGTGCCACGAGGAGACAGGGGGTCTACGAGCAGTACTTC | CATRRQGVYEQYF
. | 12 | TRBJ2-3 | . | TRBV28 | TGTGCCAGCAGTTTCAAGCCAGATACGCAGTATTTT | CASSFKPDTQYF
. | 13 | TRBJ2-3 | . | TRBV28 | TGTGCCAGCAGGTATGGCAGCACAGATACGCAGTATTTT | CASRYGSTDTQYF
TRBD1 | 14 | TRBJ1-2 | . | TRBV19 | TGTGCCAGTACCGCAGGACAGGCAACCTATGGCTACACCTTC | CASTAGQATYGYTF
TRBD2 | 14 | TRBJ2-5 | . | TRBV2 | TGTGCCAGCAGGAAGACTAGCGGGAGAGAGACCCAGTACTTC | CASRKTSGRETQYF
TRBD2 | 15 | TRBJ2-5 | . | TRBV30 | TGTGCCTGGAGTGTTAACAGCGGGAGGGGAGAGACCCAGTACTTC | CAWSVNSGRGETQYF
. | 15 | TRBJ2-1 | . | TRBV5-1 | TGCGCCAGCAGCGTAGGACTCGTGCGGGGCAATGAGCAGTTCTTC | CASSVGLVRGNEQFF
. | 17 | TRBJ1-6 | . | TRBV5-6 | TGTGCCAGCAGCTGGCTACGCGGACAGAGTAATAATTCACCCCTCCACTTT | CASSWLRGQSNNSPLHF
. | 18 | TRBJ2-6 | . | TRBV19 | TGTGCCAGTAGAATGACAGGTCTACCTTACTCTGGGGCCAACGTCCTGACTTTC | CASRMTGLPYSGANVLTF
TRBD1 | 15 | TRBJ1-3 | . | TRBV5-4 | TGTGCCAGCAGCTTCAGAGGGGGCCATGGAAACACCATATATTTT | CASSFRGGHGNTIYF